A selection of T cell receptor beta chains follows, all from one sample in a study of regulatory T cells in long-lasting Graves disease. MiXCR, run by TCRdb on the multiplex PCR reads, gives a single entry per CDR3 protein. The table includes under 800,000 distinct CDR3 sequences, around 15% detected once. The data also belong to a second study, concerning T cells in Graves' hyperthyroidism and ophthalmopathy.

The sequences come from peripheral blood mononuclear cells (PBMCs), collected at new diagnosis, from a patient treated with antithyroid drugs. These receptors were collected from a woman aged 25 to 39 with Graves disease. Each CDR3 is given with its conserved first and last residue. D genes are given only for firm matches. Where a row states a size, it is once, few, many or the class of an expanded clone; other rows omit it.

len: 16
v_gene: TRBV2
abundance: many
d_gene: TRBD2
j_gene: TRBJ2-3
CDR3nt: TGTGCCAGCAGTGCTGGGGCTAGCGGGATTAGAGATACGCAGTATTTT
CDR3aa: CASSAGASGIRDTQYF

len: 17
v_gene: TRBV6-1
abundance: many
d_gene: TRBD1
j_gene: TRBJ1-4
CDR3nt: TGTGCCAGCAGACCTAGGACAGGGGGAGCAACTAATGAAAAACTGTTTTTT
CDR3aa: CASRPRTGGATNEKLFF

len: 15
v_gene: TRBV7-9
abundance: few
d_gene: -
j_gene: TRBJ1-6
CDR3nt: TGTGCCAGCAGCCCACAGGGATCCTATAATTCACCCCTCCACTTT
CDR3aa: CASSPQGSYNSPLHF

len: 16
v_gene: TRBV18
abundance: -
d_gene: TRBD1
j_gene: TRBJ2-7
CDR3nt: TGTGCCAGCTCACCACTCTCACATGGACAGGCCTACGAGCAGTACTTC
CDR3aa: CASSPLSHGQAYEQYF

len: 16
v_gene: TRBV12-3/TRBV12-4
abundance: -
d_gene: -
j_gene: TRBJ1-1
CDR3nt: TGTGCCAGCAGCTCGGACTTGCTCTCAAGCCGTCCTGAAGCTTTCTTT
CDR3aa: CASSSDLLSSRPEAFF

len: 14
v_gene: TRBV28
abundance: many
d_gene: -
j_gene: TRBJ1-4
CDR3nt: TGTGCCAGCCATGGTGCGGGTTCTAGAGAAAAACTGTTTTTT
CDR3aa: CASHGAGSREKLFF

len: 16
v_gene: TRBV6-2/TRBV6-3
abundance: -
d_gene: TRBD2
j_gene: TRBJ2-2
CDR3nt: TGTGCCAGCAGGCGGGGGGGCCCTATTAACACCGGGGAGCTGTTTTTT
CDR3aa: CASRRGGPINTGELFF

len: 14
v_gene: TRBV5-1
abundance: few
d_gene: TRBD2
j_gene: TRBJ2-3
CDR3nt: TGCGCCAGTACCCTGGGACTAGCGCCAGATACGCAGTATTTT
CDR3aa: CASTLGLAPDTQYF

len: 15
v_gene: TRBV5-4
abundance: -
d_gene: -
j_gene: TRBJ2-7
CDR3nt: TGTGCCAGCAGCTTGGGCGGTGGTATATCCGACGAGCAGTACTTC
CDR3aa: CASSLGGGISDEQYF

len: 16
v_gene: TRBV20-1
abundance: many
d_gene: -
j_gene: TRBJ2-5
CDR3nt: TGCAGTGCGCCAGGGGGGGGCGCCCTATTAGGCGGGACCCAGTACTTC
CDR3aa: CSAPGGGALLGGTQYF

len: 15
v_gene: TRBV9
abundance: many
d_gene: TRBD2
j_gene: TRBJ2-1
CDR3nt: TGTGCCAGCAGCGGGACGGGACTAATGAACAATGAGCAGTTCTTC
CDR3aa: CASSGTGLMNNEQFF

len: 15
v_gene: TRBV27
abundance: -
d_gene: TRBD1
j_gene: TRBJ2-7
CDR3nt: TGTGCCAGCAGCCTCTTCAGGGGGACAGGGGTCGAGCAGTACTTC
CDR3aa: CASSLFRGTGVEQYF

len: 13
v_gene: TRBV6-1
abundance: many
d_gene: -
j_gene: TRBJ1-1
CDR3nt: TGTGCCAGCAGGACGACGGGGCCCACTGAAGCTTTCTTT
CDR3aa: CASRTTGPTEAFF

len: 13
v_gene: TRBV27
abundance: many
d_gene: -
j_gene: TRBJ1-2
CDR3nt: TGTGCCGTCCGGTCCGGCAGGGACTATGGCTACACCTTC
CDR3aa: CAVRSGRDYGYTF

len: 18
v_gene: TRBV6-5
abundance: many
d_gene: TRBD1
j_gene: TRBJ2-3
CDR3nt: TGTGCCAGCAGTTACCCCCGCCGGGACAGGGAAATGACAGATACGCAGTATTTT
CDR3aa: CASSYPRRDREMTDTQYF

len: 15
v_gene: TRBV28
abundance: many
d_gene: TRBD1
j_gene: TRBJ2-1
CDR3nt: TGTGCCAGCTTGGACAGGACAGGATCCTACAATGAGCAGTTCTTC
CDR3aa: CASLDRTGSYNEQFF

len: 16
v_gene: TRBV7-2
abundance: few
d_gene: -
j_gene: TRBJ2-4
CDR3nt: TGTGCCAGCAGCTTCGGGGCGGGGAGTACCAAAAACATTCAGTACTTC
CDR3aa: CASSFGAGSTKNIQYF

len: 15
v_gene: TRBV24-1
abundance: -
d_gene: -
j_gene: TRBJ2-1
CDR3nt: TGTGCCACCAGTGAACTAGGGACATTTGTGAATGAGCAGTTCTTC
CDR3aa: CATSELGTFVNEQFF

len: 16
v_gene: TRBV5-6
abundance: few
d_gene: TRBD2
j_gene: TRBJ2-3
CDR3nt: TGTGCCAGCAGCTTCTCTCTAGCGGGAGTAAGAAATACGCAGTATTTT
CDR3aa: CASSFSLAGVRNTQYF

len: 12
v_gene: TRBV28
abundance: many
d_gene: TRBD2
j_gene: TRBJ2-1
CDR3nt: TGTGCCAGCGGGAGGGAAAACAATGAGCAGTTCTTC
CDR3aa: CASGRENNEQFF

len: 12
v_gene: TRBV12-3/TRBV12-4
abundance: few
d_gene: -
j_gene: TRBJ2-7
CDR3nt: TGTGCCAGCAGTTTGTCCTCGGGCGAGCAGTACTTC
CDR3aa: CASSLSSGEQYF

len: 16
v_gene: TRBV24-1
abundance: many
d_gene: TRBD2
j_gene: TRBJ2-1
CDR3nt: TGTGCCACCAGTGATCCTCTAGCGGGAGGTGGGAATGAGCAGTTCTTC
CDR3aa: CATSDPLAGGGNEQFF

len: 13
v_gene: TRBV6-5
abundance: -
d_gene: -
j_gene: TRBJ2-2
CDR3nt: TGTGCCAGCAGTTACGTCAACACCGGGGAGCTGTTTTTT
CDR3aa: CASSYVNTGELFF

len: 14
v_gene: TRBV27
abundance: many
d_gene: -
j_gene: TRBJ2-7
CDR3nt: TGTGCCAGCAGTTTAAAGGGCAGGGGTTACGAGCAGTACTTC
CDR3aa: CASSLKGRGYEQYF

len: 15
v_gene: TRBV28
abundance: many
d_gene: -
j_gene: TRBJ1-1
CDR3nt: TGTGCCAGCAGTTCCAACAGGGCATTGAACACTGAAGCTTTCTTT
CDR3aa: CASSSNRALNTEAFF

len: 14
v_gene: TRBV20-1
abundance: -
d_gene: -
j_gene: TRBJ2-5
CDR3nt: TGCAGTGCTGGACTCACACTGGGGCCCGAGACCCAGTACTTC
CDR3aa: CSAGLTLGPETQYF